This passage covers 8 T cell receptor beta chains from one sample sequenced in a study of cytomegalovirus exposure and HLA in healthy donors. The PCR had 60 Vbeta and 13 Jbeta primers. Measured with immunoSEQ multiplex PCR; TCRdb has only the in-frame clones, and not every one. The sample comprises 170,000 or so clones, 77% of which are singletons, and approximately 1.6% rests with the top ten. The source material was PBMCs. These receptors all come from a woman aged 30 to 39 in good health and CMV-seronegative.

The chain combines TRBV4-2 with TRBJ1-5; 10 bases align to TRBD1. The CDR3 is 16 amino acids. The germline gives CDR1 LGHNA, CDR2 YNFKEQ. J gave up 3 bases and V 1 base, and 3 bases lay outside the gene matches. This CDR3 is CASSQGDRGTNQPQHF. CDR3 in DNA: TGTGCCAGCAGCCAAGGGGACAGGGGTACCAATCAGCCCCAGCATTTT.

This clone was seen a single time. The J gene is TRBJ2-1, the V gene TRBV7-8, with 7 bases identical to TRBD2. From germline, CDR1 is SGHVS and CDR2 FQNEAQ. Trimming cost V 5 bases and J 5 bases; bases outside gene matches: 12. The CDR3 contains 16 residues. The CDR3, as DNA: TGTGCCAGCAGCCAAATCGAGTGGCGGGGGAACAATGAGCAGTTCTTC. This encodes CASSQIEWRGNNEQFF.

CDR3: CASSLGVLAGVYNEQFF. CDR3 bases: TGTGCCAGCAGCTTAGGGGTCTTAGCGGGAGTCTACAATGAGCAGTTCTTC. The V gene is TRBV7-6, the J gene TRBJ2-1, with TRBD2 matching 9 bases. CDR3 length: 17 residues. CDR1 is SGHVS and CDR2 is FNYEAQ in the germline V gene. With V trimmed by 1 base and J by 3 bases, 7 bases remained unmatched.

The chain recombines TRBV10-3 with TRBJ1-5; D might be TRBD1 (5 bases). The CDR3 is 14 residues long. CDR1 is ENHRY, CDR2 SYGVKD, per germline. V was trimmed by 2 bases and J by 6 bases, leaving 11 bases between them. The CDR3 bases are TGTGCCATCAGTGAGGGGCAGGGATTTCAGCCCCAGCATTTT. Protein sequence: CAISEGQGFQPQHF.

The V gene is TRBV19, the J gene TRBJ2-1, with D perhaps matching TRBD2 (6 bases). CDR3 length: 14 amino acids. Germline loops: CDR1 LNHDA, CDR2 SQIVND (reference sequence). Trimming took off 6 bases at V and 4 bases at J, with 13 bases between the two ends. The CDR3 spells CASRTEGPYNEQFF. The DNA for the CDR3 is TGTGCCAGTAGGACGGAGGGCCCGTACAATGAGCAGTTCTTC.

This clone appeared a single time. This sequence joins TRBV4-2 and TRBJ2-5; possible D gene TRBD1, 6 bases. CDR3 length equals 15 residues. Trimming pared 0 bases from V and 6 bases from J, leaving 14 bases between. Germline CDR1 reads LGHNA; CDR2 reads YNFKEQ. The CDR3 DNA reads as TGTGCCAGCAGCCAAGACAGGGGCTCCGCGAAGACCCAGTACTTC. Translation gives CASSQDRGSAKTQYF.

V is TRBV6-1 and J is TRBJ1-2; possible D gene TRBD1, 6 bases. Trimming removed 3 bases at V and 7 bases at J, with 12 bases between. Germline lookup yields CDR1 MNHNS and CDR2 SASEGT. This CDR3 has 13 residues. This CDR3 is CASSDYREGGYTF. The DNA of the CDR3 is TGTGCCAGCAGTGATTACAGGGAAGGTGGCTACACCTTC.

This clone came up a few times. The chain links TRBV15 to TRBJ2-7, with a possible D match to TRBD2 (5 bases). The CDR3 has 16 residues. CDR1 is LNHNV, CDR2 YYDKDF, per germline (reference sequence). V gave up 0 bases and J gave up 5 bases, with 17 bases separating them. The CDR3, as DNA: TGTGCCACCAGCAGAGATTGGGGAGAAGAAGTCGACGAGCAGTACTTC. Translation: CATSRDWGEEVDEQYF.